Listed below are T cell receptor beta chains from one sample, sequenced in a study of blood T cell repertoires in COVID-19. TCRdb's table, derived via immunoSEQ multiplex PCR, lists solely in-frame clones and lacks some. The data contain roughly 280,000 clones, about nine tenths of them singletons. Sequenced material: peripheral blood. The receptor set was obtained from a man aged 50 or older with acute or convalescent COVID-19. The conserved cysteine and the conserved F or W are not part of the CDR3 here. D genes are given only for firm matches.

CDR3: ASSPRQLQETQY
D: NA
J: TRBJ2-5
V: TRBV11-2

CDR3: ASSLTSGATGELF
D: TRBD2
J: TRBJ2-2
V: TRBV11-3

CDR3: ASSYRTTSGNTIY
D: NA
J: TRBJ1-3
V: TRBV6-5

CDR3: ASSRLGTGNGEQY
D: NA
J: TRBJ2-7
V: TRBV3-1/TRBV3-2

CDR3: ASSIQGGSTEAF
D: NA
J: TRBJ1-1
V: TRBV19

CDR3: ASSVYRRDTQY
D: NA
J: TRBJ2-3
V: TRBV5-6

CDR3: ASSTSTGTSSEQF
D: TRBD2
J: TRBJ2-1
V: TRBV19

CDR3: ASSRTQGAGGNTIY
D: TRBD1
J: TRBJ1-3
V: TRBV3-1/TRBV3-2

CDR3: ASSPLGRSGETQY
D: NA
J: TRBJ2-5
V: TRBV3-1/TRBV3-2

CDR3: ATSTHRGDEQF
D: NA
J: TRBJ2-1
V: TRBV15

CDR3: ASNFQTSSNEQF
D: TRBD2
J: TRBJ2-1
V: TRBV5-1

CDR3: ASSMGPGQGGFALH
D: TRBD1
J: TRBJ1-6
V: TRBV19

CDR3: ASSSRQSNHNEQF
D: NA
J: TRBJ2-1
V: TRBV5-1

CDR3: ASSVYQNEKLF
D: NA
J: TRBJ1-4
V: TRBV2

CDR3: AIRDRVREKLF
D: TRBD1
J: TRBJ1-4
V: TRBV19

CDR3: ASSPPDRTYEQY
D: NA
J: TRBJ2-7
V: TRBV4-1

CDR3: ASRWNGGTEAF
D: NA
J: TRBJ1-1
V: TRBV27

CDR3: ASSYSHRGAWNTGELF
D: NA
J: TRBJ2-2
V: TRBV6-2/TRBV6-3

CDR3: ASSARTGGYTGELF
D: TRBD1
J: TRBJ2-2
V: TRBV9

CDR3: AHQSPNTEAF
D: NA
J: TRBJ1-1
V: TRBV10-3

CDR3: ASSSRTGVYEQY
D: TRBD1
J: TRBJ2-7
V: TRBV5-1

CDR3: ASSLMQSSNYGYT
D: NA
J: TRBJ1-2
V: TRBV5-5

CDR3: SVADRFYNEQF
D: NA
J: TRBJ2-1
V: TRBV29-1

CDR3: ASSPRGGPDTEAF
D: NA
J: TRBJ1-1
V: TRBV3-1/TRBV3-2

CDR3: ASSQVEGEQY
D: NA
J: TRBJ2-7
V: TRBV4-2

CDR3: ASSPGQGIHYEQY
D: TRBD1
J: TRBJ2-7
V: TRBV7-9

CDR3: ASSEFGNQPQH
D: NA
J: TRBJ1-5
V: TRBV10-1

CDR3: ASSIGNSQETQY
D: NA
J: TRBJ2-5
V: TRBV5-4

CDR3: ASSYRRGAYGYT
D: NA
J: TRBJ1-2
V: TRBV6-2/TRBV6-3

CDR3: ASTQVYGERYQETQY
D: NA
J: TRBJ2-5
V: TRBV11-2

CDR3: ASSTTVGGYT
D: NA
J: TRBJ1-2
V: TRBV19

CDR3: ASSSGLTMNTEAF
D: NA
J: TRBJ1-1
V: TRBV5-1

CDR3: ASSLVPGSGGDTQY
D: TRBD2
J: TRBJ2-3
V: TRBV5-1

CDR3: ASGPGTDTGELF
D: TRBD1
J: TRBJ2-2
V: TRBV12-5

CDR3: ASSPGGNSPLH
D: NA
J: TRBJ1-6
V: TRBV7-3

CDR3: ASSGRSGVGGYT
D: NA
J: TRBJ1-2
V: TRBV9

CDR3: ASSADRGLVYT
D: TRBD1
J: TRBJ1-2
V: TRBV9

CDR3: ASKQFPDLGATTGSPLH
D: NA
J: TRBJ1-6
V: TRBV2

CDR3: ASRGLSGNTIY
D: NA
J: TRBJ1-3
V: TRBV12-3/TRBV12-4

CDR3: ASSFELYNEQF
D: NA
J: TRBJ2-1
V: TRBV5-1

CDR3: ASSLGGYEQY
D: NA
J: TRBJ2-7
V: TRBV5-5

CDR3: ASSEGRLSSYNSPLH
D: NA
J: TRBJ1-6
V: TRBV2